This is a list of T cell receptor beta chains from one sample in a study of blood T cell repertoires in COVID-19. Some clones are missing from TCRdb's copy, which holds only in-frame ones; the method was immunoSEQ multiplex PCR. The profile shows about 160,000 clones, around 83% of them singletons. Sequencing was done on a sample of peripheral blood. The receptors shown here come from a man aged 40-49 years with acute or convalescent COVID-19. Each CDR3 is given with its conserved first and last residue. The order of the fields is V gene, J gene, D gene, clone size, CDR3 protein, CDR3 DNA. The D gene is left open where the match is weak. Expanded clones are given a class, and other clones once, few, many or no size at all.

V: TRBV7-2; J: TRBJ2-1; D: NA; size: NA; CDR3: CASSSTTLYNEQFF; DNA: TGTGCCAGCAGCTCGACAACTCTCTACAATGAGCAGTTCTTC
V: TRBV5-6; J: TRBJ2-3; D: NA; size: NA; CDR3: CASSSFTDTQYF; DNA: TGTGCCAGCAGCTCGTTCACAGATACGCAGTATTTT
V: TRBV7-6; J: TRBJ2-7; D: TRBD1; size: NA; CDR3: CASSLVDRDEQYF; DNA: TGTGCCAGCAGCTTGGTCGACAGGGACGAGCAGTACTTC
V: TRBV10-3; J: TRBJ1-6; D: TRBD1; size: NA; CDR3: CATTGVDNSPLHF; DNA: TGTGCCACGACAGGGGTCGATAATTCACCCCTCCACTTT
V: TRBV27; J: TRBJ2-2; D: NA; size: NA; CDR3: CASSSTEAINTGELFF; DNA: TGTGCCAGCAGTTCAACAGAAGCAATAAACACCGGGGAGCTGTTTTTT
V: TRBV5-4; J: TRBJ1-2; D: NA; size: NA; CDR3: CASSLRGNDGYTF; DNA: TGTGCCAGCAGCTTAAGGGGGAATGATGGCTACACCTTC
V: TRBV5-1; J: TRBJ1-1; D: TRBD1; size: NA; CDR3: CASNRGGTAEAFF; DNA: TGCGCCAGCAACCGAGGGGGGACAGCTGAAGCTTTCTTT
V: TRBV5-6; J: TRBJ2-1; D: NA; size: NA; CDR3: CASSFRNEQFF; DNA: TGTGCCAGCAGCTTTCGGAATGAGCAGTTCTTC
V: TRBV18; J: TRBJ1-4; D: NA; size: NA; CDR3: CASSLGQRGEKLFF; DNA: TGTGCCAGCTCACTCGGACAGAGGGGTGAAAAACTGTTTTTT
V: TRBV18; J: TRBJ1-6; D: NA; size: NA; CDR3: CASSPTKSGGSYNSPLHF; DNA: TGTGCCAGCTCACCAACGAAGTCGGGGGGATCCTATAATTCACCCCTCCACTTT
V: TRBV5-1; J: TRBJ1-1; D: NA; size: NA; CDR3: CASSLGGLDTEAFF; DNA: TGCGCCAGCAGCTTGGGGGGGCTGGACACTGAAGCTTTCTTT
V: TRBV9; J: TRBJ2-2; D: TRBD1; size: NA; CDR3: CASTRQGMAGELFF; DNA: TGTGCCAGCACGAGACAGGGGATGGCCGGGGAGCTGTTTTTT
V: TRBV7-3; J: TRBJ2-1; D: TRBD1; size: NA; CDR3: CASSLRGQSYNEQFF; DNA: TGTGCCAGCAGCTTAAGGGGACAGTCCTACAATGAGCAGTTCTTC
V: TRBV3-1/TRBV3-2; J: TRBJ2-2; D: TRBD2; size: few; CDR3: CASTRTRNTGELFF; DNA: TGTGCCAGCACCAGGACTAGGAACACCGGGGAGCTGTTTTTT
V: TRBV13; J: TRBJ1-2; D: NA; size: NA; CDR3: CASTLQDGPNYGYTF; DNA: TGTGCCAGCACCCTACAGGACGGCCCTAACTATGGCTACACCTTC
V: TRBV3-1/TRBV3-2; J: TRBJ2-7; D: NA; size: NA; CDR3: CASSPGAGGYEQYF; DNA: TGTGCCAGCAGCCCAGGCGCGGGTGGCTACGAGCAGTACTTC
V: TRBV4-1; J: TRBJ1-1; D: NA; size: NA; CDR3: CASSLTPNRAFF; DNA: TGCGCCAGCAGCCTCACTCCCAACAGAGCTTTCTTT
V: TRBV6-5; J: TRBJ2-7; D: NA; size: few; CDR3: CASSRQLLSSYEQYF; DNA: TGTGCCAGCAGCCGACAATTACTTAGCTCCTACGAGCAGTACTTC
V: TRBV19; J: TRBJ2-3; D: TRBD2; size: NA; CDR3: CASSRLAGGGTDTQYF; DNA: TGTGCCAGTAGTAGGCTAGCGGGGGGCGGCACAGATACGCAGTATTTT
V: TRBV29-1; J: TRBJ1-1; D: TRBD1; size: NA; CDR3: CSALPTGGGEAFF; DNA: TGCAGCGCTCTGCCAACAGGGGGCGGTGAAGCTTTCTTT
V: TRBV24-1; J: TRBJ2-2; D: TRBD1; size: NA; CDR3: CATSDPDRVGTGELFF; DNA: TGTGCCACCAGTGACCCGGACAGGGTTGGCACCGGGGAGCTGTTTTTT
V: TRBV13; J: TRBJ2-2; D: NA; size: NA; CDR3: CASSLIVGESGELFF; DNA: TGTGCCAGCAGCTTAATCGTCGGAGAAAGCGGGGAGCTGTTTTTT
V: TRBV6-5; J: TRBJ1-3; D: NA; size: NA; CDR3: CASSPAVSGNTIYF; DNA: TGTGCCAGCAGTCCCGCGGTTTCTGGAAACACCATATATTTT
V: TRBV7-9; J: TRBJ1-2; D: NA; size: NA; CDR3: CASSLWVVSGNYGYTF; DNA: TGTGCCAGCAGCTTATGGGTTGTGTCGGGTAACTATGGCTACACCTTC
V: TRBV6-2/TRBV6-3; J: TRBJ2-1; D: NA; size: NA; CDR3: CASSPSSNRGGFLYNEQFF; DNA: TGTGCCAGCAGCCCTTCGTCTAACAGGGGAGGTTTCCTATACAATGAGCAGTTCTTC
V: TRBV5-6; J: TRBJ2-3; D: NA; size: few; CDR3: CASSSRRGTQYF; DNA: TGTGCCAGCAGCTCCCGCAGGGGTACGCAGTATTTT
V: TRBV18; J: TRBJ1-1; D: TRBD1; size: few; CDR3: CASSSQGYNTEAFF; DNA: TGTGCCAGCTCATCACAGGGGTACAACACTGAAGCTTTCTTT
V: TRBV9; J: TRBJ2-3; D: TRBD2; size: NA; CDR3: CASSVVTSGTDTQYF; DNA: TGTGCCAGCAGCGTAGTCACTAGCGGCACAGATACGCAGTATTTT
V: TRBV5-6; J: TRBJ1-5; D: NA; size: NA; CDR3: CASSLGQINQPQHF; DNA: TGTGCCAGCAGCTTGGGACAGATTAATCAGCCCCAGCATTTT
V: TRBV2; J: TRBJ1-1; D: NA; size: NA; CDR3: CASNIGGGTEAFF; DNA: TGTGCCAGCAATATCGGGGGGGGGACTGAAGCTTTCTTT
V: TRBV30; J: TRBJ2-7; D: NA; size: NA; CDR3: CAWSVSGSYEQYF; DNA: TGTGCCTGGAGTGTGTCAGGGTCCTACGAGCAGTACTTC
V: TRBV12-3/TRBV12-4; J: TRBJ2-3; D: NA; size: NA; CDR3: CASSLFGTDTQYF; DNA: TGTGCCAGCAGCCTTTTCGGGACAGATACGCAGTATTTT
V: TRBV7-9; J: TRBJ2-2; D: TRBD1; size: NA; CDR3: CASSLDVRWDRGTGELFF; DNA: TGTGCCAGCAGCTTAGATGTCAGATGGGACAGGGGTACCGGGGAGCTGTTTTTT
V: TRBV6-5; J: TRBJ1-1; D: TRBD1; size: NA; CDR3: CASSRGTGVAEAFF; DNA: TGTGCCAGCAGTCGTGGGACAGGCGTTGCTGAAGCTTTCTTT
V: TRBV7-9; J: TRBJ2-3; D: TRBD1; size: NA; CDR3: CASRMSETGGDTQYF; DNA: TGTGCCAGCAGGATGAGTGAGACAGGGGGAGATACGCAGTATTTT
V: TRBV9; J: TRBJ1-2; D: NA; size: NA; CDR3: CASSLQDSANYGYTF; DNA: TGTGCCAGCAGCTTACAGGACAGCGCTAACTATGGCTACACCTTC
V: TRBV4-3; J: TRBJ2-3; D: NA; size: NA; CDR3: CASSQDRFTDTQYF; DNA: TGCGCCAGCAGCCAGGACAGATTCACAGATACGCAGTATTTT
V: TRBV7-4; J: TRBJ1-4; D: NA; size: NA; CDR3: CASSLRRRVHSNEKLFF; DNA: TGTGCCAGCAGCTTAAGGAGGAGGGTACATTCGAATGAAAAACTGTTTTTT
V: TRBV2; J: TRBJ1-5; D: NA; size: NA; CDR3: CASSELGGEVEPQHF; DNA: TGTGCCAGCAGTGAATTGGGGGGAGAGGTCGAACCCCAGCATTTT
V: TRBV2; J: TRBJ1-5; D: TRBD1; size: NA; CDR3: CASSVGTGGNQPQHF; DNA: TGTGCCAGCAGTGTGGGGACAGGGGGCAATCAGCCCCAGCATTTT
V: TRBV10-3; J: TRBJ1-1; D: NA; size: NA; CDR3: CATGGGFTEAFF; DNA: TGTGCCACCGGGGGGGGTTTCACTGAAGCTTTCTTT
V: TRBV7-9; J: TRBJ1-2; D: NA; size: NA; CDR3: CASSLVTPRLGGYTF; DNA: TGTGCCAGCAGCTTAGTGACCCCGAGGCTCGGTGGCTACACCTTC
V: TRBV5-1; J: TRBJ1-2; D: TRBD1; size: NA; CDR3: CASSVGTGGYGYTF; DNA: TGCGCCAGCAGCGTAGGGACAGGGGGCTATGGCTACACCTTC
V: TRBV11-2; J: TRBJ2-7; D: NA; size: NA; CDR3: CASSFTYEQYF; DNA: TGTGCCAGCAGCTTTACCTACGAGCAGTACTTC
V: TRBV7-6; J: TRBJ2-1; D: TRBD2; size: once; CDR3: CASSLPAGTSGAFYNEQFF; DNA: TGTGCCAGCAGCCTGCCGGCCGGGACTAGCGGGGCCTTCTACAATGAGCAGTTCTTC